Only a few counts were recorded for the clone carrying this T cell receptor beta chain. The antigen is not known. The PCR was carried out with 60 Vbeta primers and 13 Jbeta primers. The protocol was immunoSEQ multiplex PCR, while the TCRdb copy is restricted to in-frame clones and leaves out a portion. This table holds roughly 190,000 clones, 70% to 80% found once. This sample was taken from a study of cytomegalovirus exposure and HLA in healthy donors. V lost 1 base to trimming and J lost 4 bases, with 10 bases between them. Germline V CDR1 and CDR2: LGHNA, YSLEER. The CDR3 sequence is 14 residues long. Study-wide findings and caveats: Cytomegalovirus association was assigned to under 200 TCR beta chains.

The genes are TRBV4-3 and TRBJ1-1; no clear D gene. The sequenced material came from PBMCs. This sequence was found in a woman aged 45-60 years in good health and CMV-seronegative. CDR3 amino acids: CASSQVKGGTEAFF. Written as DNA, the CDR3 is TGCGCCAGCAGCCAAGTAAAGGGAGGCACTGAAGCTTTCTTT.